This T cell receptor (beta chain) is drawn from a study of T cells after yellow fever vaccination. TCR cDNA was made by 5'RACE template switching, adding a universal primer site and UMIs. TCRdb reprocessed the 5' RACE reads with MiXCR, giving one entry per CDR3 protein. Found here are hundreds of thousands of distinct CDR3 sequences, 21% of them singletons; the top ten hold about 17%. The V gene's germline CDR1 is SGHNT and CDR2 YYREEE (reference sequence). V gave up 0 bases and J gave up 3 bases, with 16 bases separating them. The CDR3 has 18 amino acids. The source material was PBMCs, sampled 20 to 25 days after the first yellow fever vaccination. The sequence came from a man aged 18 to 29 who received the YFV17D yellow fever vaccine. This rearrangement joins TRBV5-4 to TRBJ2-6, with D perhaps TRBD1 or TRBD2 (5 bases each). The CDR3 is CASSLGGRNAYGANVLTF. The CDR3 coding sequence is TGTGCCAGCAGCTTGGGGGGACGGAATGCGTATGGGGCCAACGTCCTGACTTTC. Full variable domain (rest looked up from reference TRBV5-4 and TRBJ2-6): ETGVTQSPTHLIKTRGQQVTLRCSSQSGHNTVSWYQQALGQGPQFIFQYYREEENGRGNFPPRFSGLQFPNYSSELNVNALELDDSALYLCASSLGGRNAYGANVLTFGAGSRLTVL.